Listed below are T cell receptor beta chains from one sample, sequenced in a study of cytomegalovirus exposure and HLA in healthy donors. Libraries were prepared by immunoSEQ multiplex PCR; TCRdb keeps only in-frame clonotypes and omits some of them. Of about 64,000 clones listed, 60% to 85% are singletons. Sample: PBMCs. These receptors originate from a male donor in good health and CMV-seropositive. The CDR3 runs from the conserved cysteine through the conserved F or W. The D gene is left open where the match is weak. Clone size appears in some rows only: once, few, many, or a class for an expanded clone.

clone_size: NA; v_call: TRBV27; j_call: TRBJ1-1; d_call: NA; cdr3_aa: CASSFGGTGEAFF; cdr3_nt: TGTGCCAGCAGTTTCGGGGGAACGGGTGAAGCTTTCTTT
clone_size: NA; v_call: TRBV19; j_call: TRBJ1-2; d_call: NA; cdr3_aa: CASSTRTEIYGYTF; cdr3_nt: TGTGCCAGTAGTACACGGACAGAAATCTATGGCTACACCTTC
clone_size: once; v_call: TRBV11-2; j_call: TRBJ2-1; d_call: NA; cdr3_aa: CASSLALDTYNEQFF; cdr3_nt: TGTGCCAGCAGCTTAGCACTAGATACCTACAATGAGCAGTTCTTC
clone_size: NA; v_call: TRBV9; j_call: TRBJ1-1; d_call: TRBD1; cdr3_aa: CASSVAGQGSEAFF; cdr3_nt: TGTGCCAGCAGCGTAGCAGGACAGGGGTCTGAAGCTTTCTTT
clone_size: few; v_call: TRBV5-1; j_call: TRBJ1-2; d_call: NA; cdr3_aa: CASSVDTVNYGYTF; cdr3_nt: TGCGCCAGCAGCGTGGATACAGTGAACTATGGCTACACCTTC
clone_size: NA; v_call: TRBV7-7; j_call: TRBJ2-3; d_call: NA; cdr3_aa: CASSLGGADTQYF; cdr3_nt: TGTGCCAGCAGCTTAGGCGGGGCAGATACGCAGTATTTT
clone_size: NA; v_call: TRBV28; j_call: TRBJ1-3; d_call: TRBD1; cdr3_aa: CASYSGTVNFPGNTIYF; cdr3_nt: TGTGCCAGCTATTCCGGGACAGTCAACTTTCCTGGAAACACCATATATTTT
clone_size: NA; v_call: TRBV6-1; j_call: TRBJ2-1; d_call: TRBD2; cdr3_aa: CASSEDERLAGRGFF; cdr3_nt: TGTGCCAGCAGTGAAGATGAAAGGCTAGCGGGCAGGGGGTTCTTC
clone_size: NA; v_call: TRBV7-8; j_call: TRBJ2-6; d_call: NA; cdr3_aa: CASSPGGGILTF; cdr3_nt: TGTGCCAGCAGCCCCGGTGGCGGGATCCTGACTTTC
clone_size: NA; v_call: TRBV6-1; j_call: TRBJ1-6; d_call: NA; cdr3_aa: CASSVQENSPLHF; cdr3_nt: TGTGCCAGCAGTGTACAGGAGAATTCACCCCTCCACTTT
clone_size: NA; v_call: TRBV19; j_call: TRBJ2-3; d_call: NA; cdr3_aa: CASSLQASTDTQYF; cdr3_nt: TGTGCCAGTAGTTTACAGGCGAGCACAGATACGCAGTATTTT
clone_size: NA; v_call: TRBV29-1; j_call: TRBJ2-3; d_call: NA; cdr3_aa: CSAENSNDASTDTQYF; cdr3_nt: TGCAGCGCAGAGAATAGCAACGACGCTAGCACAGATACGCAGTATTTT
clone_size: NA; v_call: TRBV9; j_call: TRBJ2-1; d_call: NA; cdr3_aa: CASSLSSYNEQFF; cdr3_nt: TGTGCCAGCAGCCTCAGCTCCTACAATGAGCAGTTCTTC
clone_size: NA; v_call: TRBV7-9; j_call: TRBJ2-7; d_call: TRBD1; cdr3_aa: CASSSGTVISYEQYF; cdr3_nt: TGTGCCAGCAGCTCGGGGACAGTCATCTCCTACGAGCAGTACTTC
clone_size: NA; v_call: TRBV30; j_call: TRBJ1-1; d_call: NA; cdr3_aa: CAWSPVNTEAFF; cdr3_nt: TGTGCCTGGAGTCCGGTAAACACTGAAGCTTTCTTT
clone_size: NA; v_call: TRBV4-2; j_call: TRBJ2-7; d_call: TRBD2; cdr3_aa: CASSQDGRLANEQYF; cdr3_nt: TGTGCCAGCAGCCAAGATGGGAGACTAGCAAACGAGCAGTACTTC
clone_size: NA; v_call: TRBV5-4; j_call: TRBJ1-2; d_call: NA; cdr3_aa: CASKVGGDYGYTF; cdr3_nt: TGTGCCAGCAAGGTCGGAGGGGACTATGGCTACACCTTC
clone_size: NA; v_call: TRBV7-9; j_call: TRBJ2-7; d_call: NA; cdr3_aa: CASSLAWGLEQYF; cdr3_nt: TGTGCCAGCAGCTTAGCCTGGGGCCTCGAGCAGTACTTC